This TCR beta chain stems from a study of blood T cell repertoires in COVID-19. About the research overall: Material from acute and convalescent COVID-19 was sourced from the United States, Italy and Spain. Nucleic acid was either cDNA or gDNA, and it came from T cells, B-cell-depleted T cells, or PBMCs.

The V gene's germline CDR1 is MNHEY and CDR2 SVGEGT. The CDR3 has 16 amino acids. V gave up 6 bases and J gave up 0 bases, with 17 bases separating them. Authors' analysis steps: Amplifying reference gene primers gave estimates of nucleated cell counts. Some clones are missing from TCRdb's copy, which holds only in-frame ones; the method was immunoSEQ multiplex PCR. V and J calls and clone size are copied from that table; D and trimming were computed from the DNA. Among 70,000 to 90,000 clones listed, 83% were seen once. The gene calls are TRBV6-2 or TRBV6-3 and TRBJ1-1; TRBD1 is a possible D gene (5 bases). The source of this sequence is a human donor in a cohort sampled during active COVID-19. Sample: peripheral blood. This chain's CDR3 is CASSSRTGGVNTEAFF. CDR3 nucleotides: TGTGCCAGCAGCTCCCGAACCGGGGGGGTGAACACTGAAGCTTTCTTT.